These 19 T cell receptor beta chains came from one sample sequenced in a study of blood T cell repertoires in COVID-19. The assay was immunoSEQ multiplex PCR, and TCRdb's table has in-frame clones only and misses some. Of roughly 120,000 clones listed, about nine tenths were seen once; the top ten hold approximately 3.5%. Sequencing used peripheral blood. These receptors were obtained from a man between 50 and 59 years old with active COVID-19.

In DNA form, the CDR3 reads TGCGCCAGCAGCTTAGGAGGGATCCCTCAAGAGACCCAGTACTTC. Amino acids: CASSLGGIPQETQYF. This sequence joins TRBV5-1 and TRBJ2-5, with D possibly matching TRBD2 (6 bases). Per the germline V gene, CDR1 is SGHRS and CDR2 is YFSETQ. This CDR3 spans 15 amino acids. V lost 2 bases and J lost 2, with 13 bases in between.

The chain employs TRBV5-8 and TRBJ2-1; 8 bases align to TRBD1. Trimming at V came to 4 bases and at J to 9 bases, leaving 3 bases not matched to a gene. CDR3 length equals 12 residues. Germline CDR1 SGHTS, CDR2 YDEGEE. In DNA form, the CDR3 reads TGTGCCAGCAGCCGGGACAGGTCTGAGCAGTTCTTC. Residues: CASSRDRSEQFF. The whole variable domain, remainder taken from reference TRBV5-8 and TRBJ2-1, is EAGVTQSPTHLIKTRGQQATLRCSPISGHTSVYWYQQALGLGLQFLLWYDEGEERNRGNFPPRFSGRQFPNYSSELNVNALELEDSALYLCASSRDRSEQFFGPGTRLTVL.

The chain carries TRBV24-1 and TRBJ2-1; TRBD1 matches at 9 bases. CDR1 and CDR2 from the germline V gene are KGHDR and SFDVKD. Trimming took 4 bases from V and 8 from J; bases not matched to a gene: 8. The CDR3 length is 15 residues. CDR3 in DNA: TGTGCCACCAGTGACCCAGGACAGGGGAGCGATGAGCAGTTCTTC. Its translation is CATSDPGQGSDEQFF.

V usage is TRBV11-2 and J usage is TRBJ2-7, with 14 bases that match TRBD2. Trimming took 5 bases from V and 4 from J; bases not matched to a gene: 13. Germline CDR1 and CDR2: SGHAT and FQNNGV. CDR3 length: 18 amino acids. CDR3 residues: CASSHSQGLAGDLYEQYV. For the CDR3, the DNA is TGTGCCAGCAGCCATTCTCAGGGACTAGCGGGAGACTTATACGAGCAGTACGTC.

Here the CDR3 reads CASTLTGVGYGYTF. The DNA for the CDR3 is TGTGCCAGTACCCTGACAGGGGTAGGCTATGGCTACACCTTC. The chain carries TRBV19 and TRBJ1-2; TRBD1 matches at 8 bases. V lost 7 bases to trimming and J lost 4 bases; unmatched junction nucleotides: 8. The CDR3 spans 14 residues. Looked up from germline, CDR1 is LNHDA and CDR2 is SQIVND (reference sequence).

This chain links TRBV11-2 with TRBJ1-2, with TRBD1 matching 9 bases. In germline, CDR1 is SGHAT, CDR2 FQNNGV. Trimming at V came to 4 bases and at J to 5 bases, leaving 11 bases not matched to a gene. CDR3 length: 16 residues. Here the CDR3 reads CASSYQQGAGSYGYTF. The CDR3, as DNA: TGTGCCAGCAGCTATCAACAGGGGGCGGGTTCTTATGGCTACACCTTC.

V is TRBV10-3 and J is TRBJ1-5; TRBD1 is a possible D gene (6 bases). Deletions cut 4 bases from V and 0 bases from J, with 7 bases between. Germline V CDR1 and CDR2: ENHRY, SYGVKD. This CDR3 contains 14 residues. The CDR3 DNA sequence: TGTGCCATCAGTGTGGACAGTAGCAATCAGCCCCAGCATTTT. Encoded protein: CAISVDSSNQPQHF.

This sequence joins TRBV3-1 (or the pseudogene TRBV3-2) and TRBJ2-1; 10 nucleotides align to TRBD2. The CDR3 contains 15 residues. The V and J ends lost 1 base and 5 bases, in that order; junction bases with no gene match: 2. Per the germline V gene, CDR1 is LGHDT and CDR2 is YNNKEL (reference sequence). DNA for the CDR3: TGTGCCAGCAGCCAAGTACTAGCGGGAAACAATGAGCAGTTCTTC. Its translation is CASSQVLAGNNEQFF.

The chain employs TRBV11-2 and TRBJ2-1; 11 nucleotides agree with TRBD2. V dropped 3 bases and J dropped 4; count of bases not matched to a gene: 5. The V gene's germline CDR1 is SGHAT and CDR2 FQNNGV. The CDR3 runs 16 residues. CDR3 in DNA: TGTGCCAGCAGCTTCATAGCGGGAGGGCGTTACAATGAGCAGTTCTTC. Protein: CASSFIAGGRYNEQFF.

The chain has TRBV5-1 and TRBJ1-1, with D unresolved. The length of the CDR3 is 17 residues. V gave up 0 bases and J gave up 3 bases, with 18 bases separating them. CDR1 and CDR2 from the germline V gene are SGHRS and YFSETQ. The CDR3 bases are TGCGCCAGCAGCTTGGTACCACAGAGACGACCCCACACTGAAGCTTTCTTT. This gives the protein CASSLVPQRRPHTEAFF.

The V and J genes are TRBV9 and TRBJ1-1; D is perhaps TRBD1 (5 bases). Germline loops: CDR1 SGDLS, CDR2 YYNGEE. The CDR3 consists of 17 residues. V was pared by 0 bases and J by 3 bases, with 18 bases between. CDR3 loop: CASSVGLRGAGDTEAFF. The CDR3 DNA sequence: TGTGCCAGCAGCGTAGGATTGAGGGGTGCGGGGGACACTGAAGCTTTCTTT.

J is TRBJ2-5 and V is TRBV12-5, with 7 bases fitting TRBD2. The CDR3 length is 17 residues. Germline loops: CDR1 LGHNT, CDR2 FRNRAP. V was pared by 4 bases and J by 4 bases, with 15 bases of the junction left unmatched. The CDR3 spells CASGSPPWGEGPETQYF. In DNA form, the CDR3 reads TGTGCTAGTGGTTCCCCTCCCTGGGGGGAGGGCCCAGAGACCCAGTACTTC.

This sequence joins TRBV10-1 and TRBJ2-1, with D possibly matching TRBD2 (6 bases). Germline V gene lookup returns CDR1 WNHNN and CDR2 SYGVQD (reference sequence). V was clipped by 2 bases and J by 2 bases, with 10 bases between them. CDR3 length equals 15 residues. The CDR3 bases are TGCGCCAGCAGTGAGGGAGGGAACCCCTACAATGAGCAGTTCTTC. Translating gives CASSEGGNPYNEQFF.

A single count supports this clone. This sequence joins TRBV4-1 and TRBJ1-3, with D unresolved. V lost 0 bases, J lost 0 bases, and 6 bases lay in between. The CDR3 consists of 15 residues. Germline lookup yields CDR1 MGHRA and CDR2 YSYEKL. CDR3: CASSQEPSSGNTIYF. CDR3 sequence (DNA): TGCGCCAGCAGCCAAGAACCGAGCTCTGGAAACACCATATATTTT.

The chain employs TRBV6-1 and TRBJ2-1; TRBD1 is a possible D gene (5 bases). The CDR3 sequence is 19 residues long. Germline loops: CDR1 MNHNS, CDR2 SASEGT. V lost 4 bases to trimming and J lost 0 bases, with 22 bases between them. CDR3 loop: CASSGRTYITMSSYNEQFF. In DNA, the CDR3 is TGTGCCAGCAGTGGACGGACATATATAACGATGAGCTCCTACAATGAGCAGTTCTTC.

J is TRBJ1-2 and V is TRBV11-3, with TRBD1 matching 10 bases. The J segment lost 2 bases and the V segment lost 1 base, leaving 1 base of the junction unmatched. The CDR3 covers 15 residues. Germline CDR1 reads SGHNT; CDR2 reads YENEEA. The CDR3 DNA follows: TGTGCCAGCAGCTTAGTGGGACAGGGGAACTATGGCTACACCTTC. Its protein product is CASSLVGQGNYGYTF.

The chain carries TRBV6-6 and TRBJ2-7, with a weak D call TRBD1 (6 bases). The length of the CDR3 is 12 residues. Trimming took off 6 bases at V and 8 bases at J, with 14 bases between the two ends. In germline, CDR1 is MNHNY, CDR2 SVGAGI (reference sequence). CDR3 residues: CASRSGTSQQYV. The DNA of the CDR3 is TGTGCCAGCAGATCCGGGACAAGCCAGCAGTACGTC.

The V and J genes are TRBV7-3 and TRBJ2-3; tentatively, D is TRBD2 (5 bases). The CDR3 is 15 residues long. Germline V gene lookup returns CDR1 SGHTA and CDR2 FQGTGA. V lost 0 bases, J lost 3 bases, and 10 bases lay in between. CDR3: CASSLTGSGTDTQYF. The CDR3 DNA reads TGTGCCAGCAGCTTAACAGGGTCGGGGACAGATACGCAGTATTTT. Using reference TRBV7-3 and TRBJ2-3 for the parts outside the CDR3, the full variable domain is GAGVSQTPSNKVTEKGKYVELRCDPISGHTALYWYRQSLGQGPEFLIYFQGTGAADDSGLPNDRFFAVRPEGSVSTLKIQRTERGDSAVYLCASSLTGSGTDTQYFGPGTRLTVL.

The gene calls are TRBV6-5 and TRBJ1-2, with no clear D. Trimming took 0 bases from V and 3 from J, leaving 11 bases between them. Germline-derived CDR1 and CDR2 are MNHEY and SVGAGI. CDR3 size: 15 residues. The CDR3 spells CASSYSGSIYYGYTF. The CDR3 nucleotides are TGTGCCAGCAGTTACTCGGGCAGTATTTACTATGGCTACACCTTC.